The 25 T cell receptor beta chains given below trace back to one sample, sequenced in a study of blood T cell repertoires in COVID-19. Sequenced by immunoSEQ multiplex PCR; TCRdb stores in-frame clones only, minus some. The sample consists of under 200,000 clones, about 88% of them appearing once. The source material was peripheral blood. Receptors originate from a woman between 50 and 59 years old with COVID-19, enrolled during active disease.

The chain employs TRBV5-4 and TRBJ2-3; 7 bases agree with TRBD1. The CDR3 consists of 15 residues. V was pared by 4 bases and J by 2 bases, with 7 bases of the junction left unmatched. Looked up from germline, CDR1 is SGHNT and CDR2 is YYREEE (reference sequence). CDR3 in amino acids: CASSLRQGYTDTQYF. CDR3 nucleotides: TGTGCCAGCAGCCTTCGACAGGGTTACACAGATACGCAGTATTTT.

This clone has ten or more counts. The chain uses TRBV11-2 and TRBJ2-1; tentatively, D is TRBD2 (5 bases). Germline assignment: CDR1 SGHAT and CDR2 FQNNGV. CDR3 length equals 12 residues. Trimming removed 3 bases at V and 9 bases at J, with 9 bases between. The CDR3 region is CASSLRDSEQFF. DNA for the CDR3: TGTGCCAGCAGCTTGAGGGATAGTGAGCAGTTCTTC.

The V gene is TRBV7-9, the J gene TRBJ1-2, with 7 bases lining up with TRBD1. V shed 4 bases and J 6 bases; nucleotides not matched to a gene: 2. The V gene's germline CDR1 is SEHNR and CDR2 FQNEAQ (reference sequence). The CDR3 loop spans 12 amino acids. CDR3: CASSSGTDGYTF. In nucleotides, the CDR3 is TGTGCCAGCAGCTCCGGGACAGATGGCTACACCTTC.

The chain couples TRBV10-3 to TRBJ2-5; D may be TRBD2 (6 bases). Germline loops: CDR1 ENHRY, CDR2 SYGVKD. There are 13 residues in the CDR3. The V end lost 6 bases, the J end lost 5 bases, and 13 bases lay between the germline ends. The CDR3 loop reads CAISGPGGETQYF. The CDR3 DNA reads as TGTGCCATCAGCGGACCCGGAGGGGAGACCCAGTACTTC.

This clone was counted at least ten times. The chain employs TRBV5-1 and TRBJ2-2; 7 positions agree with TRBD2. The CDR3 spans 15 residues. Germline V gives CDR1 SGHRS, CDR2 YFSETQ. Losses at the gene ends were 4 bases for V and 0 bases for J; bases not matched to a gene: 3. The CDR3 DNA reads as TGCGCCAGCAGCACCGGGGGGACGAACACCGGGGAGCTGTTTTTT. It is translated as CASSTGGTNTGELFF. The variable domain in full, completed from reference TRBV5-1 and TRBJ2-2, reads KAGVTQTPRYLIKTRGQQVTLSCSPISGHRSVSWYQQTPGQGLQFLFEYFSETQRNKGNFPGRFSGRQFSNSRSEMNVSTLELGDSALYLCASSTGGTNTGELFFGEGSRLTVL.

The chain couples TRBV7-2 to TRBJ1-2; D is possibly TRBD1 (6 bases). The germline CDR1 and CDR2 sequences are SGHTA and FQGNSA. Trimming took off 3 bases at V and 0 bases at J, with 17 bases between the two ends. This CDR3 spans 17 amino acids. The CDR3 is CASSLQSSTGTNYGYTF. The CDR3 DNA follows: TGTGCCAGCAGCTTGCAAAGCTCTACAGGGACTAACTATGGCTACACCTTC.

Here the CDR3 reads CASSNLADTQYF. As DNA, the CDR3 is TGTGCCAGCAGTAACCTAGCAGATACGCAGTATTTT. The chain joins TRBV6-2 or TRBV6-3 to TRBJ2-3; D is unresolved. The CDR3 has 12 residues. The germline CDR1 and CDR2 sequences are MNHEY and SVGEGT. Trimming removed 5 bases from V and 4 bases from J, with 7 bases in between.

The chain links TRBV7-6 to TRBJ1-6, with 9 bases identical to TRBD1. CDR1 is SGHVS and CDR2 is FNYEAQ in the germline V gene. V shed 2 bases and J 9 bases; nucleotides not matched to a gene: 5. This CDR3 spans 15 amino acids. CDR3: CASSLSQGAGSPLHF. The CDR3 DNA reads as TGTGCCAGCAGCTTATCACAGGGGGCGGGTTCACCCCTCCACTTT. The full variable domain, with the rest looked up from reference TRBV7-6 and TRBJ1-6, is GAGVSQSPRYKVTKRGQDVALRCDPISGHVSLYWYRQALGQGPEFLTYFNYEAQQDKSGLPNDRFSAERPEGSISTLTIQRTEQRDSAMYRCASSLSQGAGSPLHFGNGTRLTVT.

The chain is built from TRBV6-5 and TRBJ1-4; D not resolved. The CDR3 sequence is 14 residues long. Trimming removed 6 bases at V and 0 bases at J, with 8 bases between. Germline CDR1 is MNHEY and CDR2 is SVGAGI. The DNA of the CDR3 is TGTGCCAGCAGAAACGGTGCAACTAATGAAAAACTGTTTTTT. Its translation: CASRNGATNEKLFF.

This clone was found once. The CDR3 reads CASHPGTFVNTEAFF. As DNA, the CDR3 is TGTGCCAGTCACCCAGGGACTTTTGTGAACACTGAAGCTTTCTTT. The rearrangement joins TRBV27 to TRBJ1-1, with a tentative D call TRBD1 (5 bases). V lost 9 bases and J 0 bases, leaving 17 bases between the germline ends. There are 15 residues in the CDR3. Per the germline V gene, CDR1 is MNHEY and CDR2 is SMNVEV (reference sequence).

The chain combines TRBV5-4 with TRBJ2-3; TRBD2 aligns across 12 bases. Per germline, CDR1 SGHNT and CDR2 YYREEE (reference sequence). The CDR3 totals 16 residues. The trim removed 4 bases at V and 4 bases at J, leaving 7 bases unmatched. The CDR3 region has the DNA TGTGCCAGCAGCCCACCTAGCGGGGGGGCCCCAGATACGCAGTATTTT. This gives the protein CASSPPSGGAPDTQYF.

The V call is TRBV10-1, the J call TRBJ2-1; D is perhaps TRBD1 (5 bases). The CDR3 spans 15 residues. In germline, CDR1 is WNHNN, CDR2 SYGVQD (reference sequence). Trimming shortened V by 6 bases and J by 0 bases, and 12 bases separated the two germline ends. The CDR3 sequence is CASRLRDSSYNEQFF. CDR3 nucleotides: TGCGCCAGCAGACTCAGGGATTCCTCCTACAATGAGCAGTTCTTC.

In this sample, this clone turned up once. The chain couples TRBV7-2 to TRBJ1-1, with 9 bases fitting TRBD1. The V gene end was trimmed by 3 bases and the J gene end by 6 bases; junction bases not matched to a gene: 8. This CDR3 spans 15 amino acids. Germline CDR1 SGHTA, CDR2 FQGNSA. The CDR3 here is CASSFTGTGSAEAFF. In DNA form, the CDR3 reads TGTGCCAGCAGCTTTACCGGGACAGGGAGTGCTGAAGCTTTCTTT. Looking up the rest from reference TRBV7-2 and TRBJ1-1 gives the full variable domain: GAGVSQSPSNKVTEKGKDVELRCDPISGHTALYWYRQSLGQGLEFLIYFQGNSAPDKSGLPSDRFSAERTGGSVSTLTIQRTQQEDSAVYLCASSFTGTGSAEAFFGQGTRLTVV.

This rearrangement joins TRBV30 to TRBJ2-5, with 7 nucleotides matching TRBD2. The CDR3 totals 15 residues. The junction had 10 bases not matched to a gene; V was cut back by 1 base and J by 5 bases. Germline lookup yields CDR1 GTSNPN and CDR2 SVGIG (reference sequence). CDR3 bases: TGTGCCTGGAGTGGCCCCCCATGGGGGGGGGAGACCCAGTACTTC. Encoded protein: CAWSGPPWGGETQYF.

V gene TRBV7-6 combines with J gene TRBJ2-2; TRBD1 aligns across 9 bases. The CDR3 totals 16 residues. V lost 1 base, J lost 3 bases, and 3 bases stayed unmatched. Germline loops: CDR1 SGHVS, CDR2 FNYEAQ. This CDR3 reads CASSLGDRVDTGELFF. CDR3 DNA sequence: TGTGCCAGCAGCTTAGGGGACAGGGTTGACACCGGGGAGCTGTTTTTT.

The chain joins TRBV10-2 to TRBJ1-3, with 7 bases fitting TRBD1. Germline assignment: CDR1 WSHSY and CDR2 SAAADI. J was trimmed by 3 bases and V by 6 bases; bases with no gene match: 8. The CDR3 is 15 residues long. The CDR3, as DNA: TGCGCCAGCAGCACCGGGACAGTCTTTGGAAACACCATATATTTT. Residues: CASSTGTVFGNTIYF.

This chain joins TRBV4-2 and TRBJ2-5, with unresolved D. The germline V and J ends were trimmed by 0 bases and 1 base, with 9 bases remaining between them. This CDR3 is 15 amino acids long. In germline, CDR1 is LGHNA, CDR2 YNFKEQ. CDR3 residues: CASSQDLRAQETQYF. CDR3 in DNA: TGTGCCAGCAGCCAAGATCTTCGAGCCCAAGAGACCCAGTACTTC.

The chain carries TRBV4-1 and TRBJ1-1, with a possible D match to TRBD1 (6 bases). This CDR3 comprises 15 residues. V lost 1 base to trimming and J lost 0 bases, with 9 bases between them. In germline, CDR1 is MGHRA, CDR2 YSYEKL. CDR3 sequence (DNA): TGCGCCAGCAGCCAAGGGACAGACTTGAACACTGAAGCTTTCTTT. It yields the protein CASSQGTDLNTEAFF.

The chain uses TRBV9 and TRBJ2-2, with D perhaps TRBD2 (6 bases). This CDR3 is 15 amino acids long. Germline CDR1 SGDLS, CDR2 YYNGEE. The V end was cut by 3 bases, the J end by 0 bases, with 9 bases between. The CDR3 region is CASSAGLANTGELFF. CDR3 DNA: TGTGCCAGCAGCGCGGGACTGGCGAACACCGGGGAGCTGTTTTTT.

The chain links TRBV30 to TRBJ1-3, with D possibly TRBD1 on 5 matching bases. Germline-derived CDR1 and CDR2 are GTSNPN and SVGIG (reference sequence). V gave up 1 base and J gave up 0 bases, with 10 bases separating them. This CDR3 spans 15 amino acids. Here the CDR3 reads CAWSGGASSGNTIYF. The DNA for the CDR3 is TGTGCCTGGAGTGGTGGGGCCAGCTCTGGAAACACCATATATTTT. Full variable domain (rest looked up from reference TRBV30 and TRBJ1-3): SQTIHQWPATLVQPVGSPLSLECTVEGTSNPNLYWYRQAAGRGLQLLFYSVGIGQISSEVPQNLSASRPQDRQFILSSKKLLLSDSGFYLCAWSGGASSGNTIYFGEGSWLTVV.

This clone occurred once. The chain combines TRBV21-1 with TRBJ2-7; the table's TRBD1 call for D was not verified on the DNA. TRBV21-1 is a pseudogene segment. The CDR3 runs to 17 residues. CDR3 bases: TGTGCCAGCAGCAAAACTTTCGGGACAGGGGGCCTGGACGAGCAGTACTTC. This encodes CASSKTFGTGGLDEQYF.

This clone was counted only a few times. V usage is TRBV7-9 and J usage is TRBJ2-2, with D possibly TRBD1 on 6 matching bases. V lost 10 bases, J lost 4 bases, and 19 bases lay in between. In germline, CDR1 is SEHNR, CDR2 FQNEAQ (reference sequence). This CDR3 is built from 15 residues. DNA of the CDR3: TGTGCCACCCCGAGGGGGTTGGTTACCACCGGGGAGCTGTTTTTT. Its translation: CATPRGLVTTGELFF. Full variable domain (remainder filled in from reference TRBV7-9 and TRBJ2-2): DTGVSQNPRHKITKRGQNVTFRCDPISEHNRLYWYRQTLGQGPEFLTYFQNEAQLEKSRLLSDRFSAERPKGSFSTLEIQRTEQGDSAMYLCATPRGLVTTGELFFGEGSRLTVL.

The rearrangement joins TRBV11-3 to TRBJ2-7; the D gene is possibly TRBD1 (6 bases). In germline, CDR1 is SGHNT, CDR2 YENEEA. The CDR3 runs to 14 residues. The V end was cut by 6 bases, the J end by 6 bases, with 18 bases between. The CDR3 loop reads CASRERDNPSEQYF. CDR3 nucleotide sequence: TGTGCCAGCAGAGAACGGGACAATCCTAGCGAGCAGTACTTC. Filled out from reference TRBV11-3 and TRBJ2-7, the complete variable domain reads EAGVVQSPRYKIIEKKQPVAFWCNPISGHNTLYWYLQNLGQGPELLIRYENEEAVDDSQLPKDRFSAERLKGVDSTLKIQPAELGDSAVYLCASRERDNPSEQYFGPGTRLTVT.

This chain uses TRBV19 with TRBJ1-5, with 7 bases identical to TRBD1. The V and J ends lost 4 bases and 5 bases, in that order; junction bases with no gene match: 2. The CDR3 contains 13 residues. The germline gives CDR1 LNHDA, CDR2 SQIVND (reference sequence). CDR3 in amino acids: CASSRQGHQPQHF. DNA of the CDR3: TGTGCCAGTAGTAGACAGGGTCATCAGCCCCAGCATTTT.

This clone is a singleton in its sample. The chain joins TRBV6-5 to TRBJ2-1, with D possibly matching TRBD2 (6 bases). The CDR3 has 13 amino acids. Per the germline V gene, CDR1 is MNHEY and CDR2 is SVGAGI. Trimming left V 4 bases short and J 7 bases short, with 11 bases between. The CDR3 region has the DNA TGTGCCAGCAGTTTGCGGGGCAAGAATGAGCAGTTCTTC. This gives the protein CASSLRGKNEQFF.